This T cell receptor (beta chain) originates from a study of T cell changes during pregnancy in multiple sclerosis. The protocol was immunoSEQ multiplex PCR, while the TCRdb copy is restricted to in-frame clones and leaves out a portion. This table holds 55,000 to 70,000 clones, approximately 90% found once. Germline V gene lookup returns CDR1 SNHLY and CDR2 FYNNEI. Trimming pared 7 bases from V and 2 bases from J, leaving 7 bases between. This CDR3 has 12 amino acids. The specimen was peripheral blood, collected after pregnancy. V is TRBV2 and J is TRBJ2-3, with D maybe TRBD1 (5 bases). This clonotype was obtained from a female donor with multiple sclerosis, enrolled in a pregnancy study. CDR3 in amino acids: CASKGDTDTQYF. In DNA form, the CDR3 reads TGTGCCAGCAAAGGGGACACAGATACGCAGTATTTT.